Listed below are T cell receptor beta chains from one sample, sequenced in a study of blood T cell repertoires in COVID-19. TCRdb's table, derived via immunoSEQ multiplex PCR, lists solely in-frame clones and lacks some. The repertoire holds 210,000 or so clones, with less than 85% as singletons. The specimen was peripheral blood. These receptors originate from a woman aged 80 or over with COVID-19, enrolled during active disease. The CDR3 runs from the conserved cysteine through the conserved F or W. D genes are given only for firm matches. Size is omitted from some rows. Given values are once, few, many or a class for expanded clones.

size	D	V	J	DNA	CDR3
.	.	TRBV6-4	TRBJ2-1	TGTGCCAGCAGTGACTCGGGAGGGGGGGCCCGCTACAATGAGCAGTTCTTC	CASSDSGGGARYNEQFF
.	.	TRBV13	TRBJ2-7	TGTGCCAGCAGCTACCGCGGGGGCGGGCCTGGCGAGCAGTACTTC	CASSYRGGGPGEQYF
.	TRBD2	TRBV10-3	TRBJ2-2	TGTGCCATCAGTAAGCGGGGGGGCGTGGCCGGGGAGCTGTTTTTT	CAISKRGGVAGELFF
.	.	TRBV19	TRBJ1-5	TGTGCCAGTACCGCCGGGGGGAATCAGCCCCAGCATTTT	CASTAGGNQPQHF
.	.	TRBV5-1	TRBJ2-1	TGCGCCAGCAGCTCCTACAGGGGGGGGAACAATGAGCAGTTCTTC	CASSSYRGGNNEQFF
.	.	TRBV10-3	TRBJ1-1	TGTGCCATCGCGCGCGAATTGAACACTGAAGCTTTCTTT	CAIARELNTEAFF
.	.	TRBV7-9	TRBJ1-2	TGTGCCAGCACCCAAGACAGCCTCTATGGCTACACCTTC	CASTQDSLYGYTF
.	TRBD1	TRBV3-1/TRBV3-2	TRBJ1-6	TGTGCCAGCAACCCGGGACAGGGAGATAATTCACCCCTCCACTTT	CASNPGQGDNSPLHF
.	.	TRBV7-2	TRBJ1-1	TGTGCCAGCAGCTATCCCGGGAACACTGAAGCTTTCTTT	CASSYPGNTEAFF
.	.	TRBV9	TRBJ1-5	TGTGCCAGCAGCGTAGATGGGCTGGCCCATCAGCCCCAGCATTTT	CASSVDGLAHQPQHF
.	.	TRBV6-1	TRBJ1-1	TGTGCCAGCAGTGAAGCGGCCACATACACTGAAGCTTTCTTT	CASSEAATYTEAFF
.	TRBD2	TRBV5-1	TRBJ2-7	TGCGCCAGCAGCGCCAACGGACTAGCTGCTGACGAGCAGTACTTC	CASSANGLAADEQYF
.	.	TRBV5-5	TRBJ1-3	TGTGCCAGCAGCTCCCGTTTGGGAACAGGGCCTGGAAACACCATATATTTT	CASSSRLGTGPGNTIYF
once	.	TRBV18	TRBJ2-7	TGTGCCAGCTCACCACCGGCAGGGGTGGCCGGCGAGCAGTACTTC	CASSPPAGVAGEQYF
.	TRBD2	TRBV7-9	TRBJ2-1	TGTGCCAGCAGCTTAGGGTCGGGACTAGTCCACAATGAGCAGTTCTTC	CASSLGSGLVHNEQFF
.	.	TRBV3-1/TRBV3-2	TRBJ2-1	TGTGCCAGCAGCCAAGCGCGGCTTAGCTCCTACAATGAGCAGTTCTTC	CASSQARLSSYNEQFF
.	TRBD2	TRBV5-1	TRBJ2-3	TGCGCCAGCTCCCCCGACCCAACGGGGGGTACGCAGTATTTT	CASSPDPTGGTQYF
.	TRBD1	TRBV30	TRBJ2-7	TGTGCCTGGAGTCTCCGGACGGGGGACAGGATCGAAGGGCAGTACTTC	CAWSLRTGDRIEGQYF
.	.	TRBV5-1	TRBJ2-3	TGCGCCAGCAGCTTAGCTGCGGCGGGTGACACAGATACGCAGTATTTT	CASSLAAAGDTDTQYF
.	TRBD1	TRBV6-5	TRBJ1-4	TGTGCCAGCAGCCCCGACAGGGTGACCGAAAAACTGTTTTTT	CASSPDRVTEKLFF
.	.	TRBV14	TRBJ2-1	TGTGCCAGCAGCCCAACAGGGTTTGAGCAGTTCTTC	CASSPTGFEQFF
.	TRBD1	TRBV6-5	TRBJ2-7	TGTGCCAGCAGTCCACCGACAGGGTCCTACGAGCAGTACTTC	CASSPPTGSYEQYF
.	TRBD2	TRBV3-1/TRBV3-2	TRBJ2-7	TGTGCCAGCAGCCGAGAAGGGACTAGCGCCACGGTCGGGAAGTACTTC	CASSREGTSATVGKYF
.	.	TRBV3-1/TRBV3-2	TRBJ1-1	TGTGCCAGCAGCCAAGTAGCAAACACTGAAGCTTTCTTT	CASSQVANTEAFF
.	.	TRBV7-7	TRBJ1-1	TGTGCTAGCAGCCCAAGCACCGAAGCTTTCTTT	CASSPSTEAFF
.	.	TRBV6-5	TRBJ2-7	TGTGCCAGCAGTTACTTTGAGGGACTGAACTACGAGCAGTACTTC	CASSYFEGLNYEQYF
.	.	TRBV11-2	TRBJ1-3	TGTGCCAGCAGCTTAGATCTAACCCCGACAGGCCCCTCTGGAAACACCATATATTTT	CASSLDLTPTGPSGNTIYF
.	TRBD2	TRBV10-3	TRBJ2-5	TGTGCCATCAGTGAGCGGGGAGGGCTAGAGACCCAGTACTTC	CAISERGGLETQYF
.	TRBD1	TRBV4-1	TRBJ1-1	TGCGCCAGCAGCCAAGGGGGACAGGGGGGTTACGGGTACACTGAAGCTTTCTTT	CASSQGGQGGYGYTEAFF
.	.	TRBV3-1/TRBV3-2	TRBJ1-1	TGTGCCAGCAGCCAGGGAGGGCGGGACACTGAAGCTTTCTTT	CASSQGGRDTEAFF
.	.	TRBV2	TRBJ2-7	TGTGCCTCCTCAATCGGCAGGGGCTCCTACGAGCAGTACTTC	CASSIGRGSYEQYF
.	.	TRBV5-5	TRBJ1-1	TGTGCCAGCAGCCTGTACACTGAAGCTTTCTTT	CASSLYTEAFF
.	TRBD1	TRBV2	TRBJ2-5	TGTGCCAGCACTGGACAGGGTTTGTGGGAGACCCAGTACTTC	CASTGQGLWETQYF
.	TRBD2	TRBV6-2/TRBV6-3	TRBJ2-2	TGTGCCAGCAGACCTAGCGGTCCGAGAACCGGGGAGCTGTTTTTT	CASRPSGPRTGELFF
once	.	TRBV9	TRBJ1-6	TGTGCCAGCAGCCCACAGGGACGCGGTTCACCCCTCCACTTT	CASSPQGRGSPLHF
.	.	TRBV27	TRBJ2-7	TGTGCCAGCCGCCGAGGAGGGTGGTACGAGCAGTACTTC	CASRRGGWYEQYF
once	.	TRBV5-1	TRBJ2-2	TGCGCCAGCAGCTTGGGCCCTCTATCTAGGTCCGGGGAGCTGTTTTTT	CASSLGPLSRSGELFF
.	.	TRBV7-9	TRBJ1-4	TGTGCCAGCAGCCCTAAGTTGGGGCAGGCTAATGAAAAACTGTTTTTT	CASSPKLGQANEKLFF
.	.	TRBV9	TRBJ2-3	TGTGCCAGCAGCGTCCAGCTCCAGGCAGATACGCAGTATTTT	CASSVQLQADTQYF